These T cell receptor beta chains were read from a single sample in a study of response to subunit inactivated influenza vaccine. One entry per CDR3 protein, called by TCRdb with MiXCR from the RT-PCR reads. The table records 150,000 to 200,000 distinct CDR3 sequences, approximately 12% of them present only once. The same specimen was also included in a second study, on T cells expressing NK-cell markers.

The sample here was CD8+ T cells sorted from PBMCs, taken 11 to 12 days after vaccination. Receptors originate from a middle-aged man who received an inactivated influenza vaccine. The CDR3 runs from the conserved cysteine through the conserved F or W. Fields, in order: D gene, CDR3 length, V gene, clone size, J gene, CDR3 protein, CDR3 DNA. A D gene is named only where the DNA matches it firmly. Size is stated for part of the rows, as once, few or many counts, or as a class when the clone is expanded.

.,16,TRBV7-2,few,TRBJ2-1,CASSLLSGLGGDEQFF,TGTGCCAGCAGCTTATTATCTGGGCTAGGAGGCGATGAGCAGTTCTTC
TRBD2,13,TRBV2,.,TRBJ2-7,CASMTSGYHEQYF,TGTGCCAGCATGACTAGCGGGTACCACGAGCAGTACTTC
.,15,TRBV28,few,TRBJ2-7,CASSLKRVLPDEQYF,TGTGCCAGCAGTTTAAAGCGGGTACTGCCGGACGAGCAGTACTTC
.,14,TRBV29-1,many,TRBJ1-5,CSVGSGGSNQPQHF,TGCAGCGTTGGGTCAGGCGGTAGCAATCAGCCCCAGCATTTT
TRBD1,16,TRBV7-9,many,TRBJ2-3,CASRPGTGEGGDTQYF,TGTGCCAGCAGACCCGGGACAGGGGAAGGGGGAGATACGCAGTATTTT
.,15,TRBV7-9,few,TRBJ2-5,CASSQGRAYQETQYF,TGTGCCAGCAGTCAAGGACGGGCCTACCAAGAGACCCAGTACTTC
TRBD2,19,TRBV3-1,.,TRBJ2-5,CASSQTLLDSGGDQETQYF,TGTGCCAGCAGCCAAACTCTGCTCGATAGCGGGGGAGACCAAGAGACCCAGTACTTC
TRBD1,16,TRBV16,.,TRBJ2-1,CASSQIQQGWYNEQFF,TGTGCCAGCAGCCAAATTCAACAGGGGTGGTACAATGAGCAGTTCTTC
TRBD2,16,TRBV12-3/TRBV12-4,few,TRBJ2-1,CASSLARAGGNNEQFF,TGTGCCAGCAGTTTAGCGCGAGCGGGGGGGAACAATGAGCAGTTCTTC
.,17,TRBV15,few,TRBJ2-6,CATSGRTPSSGANVLTF,TGTGCCACCAGCGGAAGGACACCTAGCTCTGGGGCCAACGTCCTGACTTTC
TRBD2,19,TRBV11-2,.,TRBJ2-3,CASSPGGSGGLLTTDTQYF,TGTGCCAGCAGCCCCGGGGGGAGCGGGGGCTTGCTAACAACAGATACGCAGTATTTT
.,17,TRBV4-2,.,TRBJ2-3,CASRPLAESSLPDTQYF,TGTGCCAGCCGACCGTTGGCGGAATCCTCGCTTCCAGATACGCAGTATTTT
.,15,TRBV12-3/TRBV12-4,many,TRBJ2-7,CASSRLPAVSYEQYF,TGTGCCAGCAGTCGGCTCCCAGCGGTCTCCTACGAGCAGTACTTC
.,15,TRBV28,.,TRBJ2-7,CASSRGGTTSYEQYF,TGTGCCAGCAGTCGGGGCGGCACAACCTCCTACGAGCAGTACTTC
.,14,TRBV6-2/TRBV6-3,few,TRBJ1-2,CASSLTRANYGYTF,TGTGCCAGCAGTTTGACGAGAGCTAACTATGGCTACACCTTC
.,16,TRBV4-3,few,TRBJ2-3,CASSQDGGIYTDTQYF,TGCGCCAGCAGCCAAGACGGCGGGATATATACAGATACGCAGTATTTT
.,14,TRBV6-5,.,TRBJ2-5,CASSYSTAQETQYF,TGTGCCAGCAGTTACTCGACAGCCCAAGAGACCCAGTACTTC
.,15,TRBV27,many,TRBJ2-2,CASSPQVEGTGELFF,TGTGCCAGCAGCCCCCAAGTCGAGGGCACCGGGGAGCTGTTTTTT
.,14,TRBV27,few,TRBJ2-7,CASTPWGGASEQYF,TGTGCCAGCACCCCCTGGGGTGGGGCGTCCGAGCAGTACTTC
.,13,TRBV25-1,.,TRBJ1-5,CASSKTGRGPQHF,TGTGCCAGCAGTAAAACCGGGAGAGGACCCCAGCATTTT
.,18,TRBV4-3,.,TRBJ2-5,CASSLQSGGGKYQETQYF,TGCGCCAGCAGCCTTCAGTCCGGTGGGGGAAAGTACCAAGAGACCCAGTACTTC
TRBD2,16,TRBV5-5,.,TRBJ2-1,CASSLTGTSVYNEQFF,TGTGCCAGCAGCTTAACCGGGACTAGCGTGTACAATGAGCAGTTCTTC
.,17,TRBV3-1,few,TRBJ2-1,CASSQGTSLNSYNEQFF,TGTGCCAGCAGCCAAGGGACATCGCTGAACTCCTACAATGAGCAGTTCTTC
.,11,TRBV30,.,TRBJ2-7,CAWSVSAEQYF,TGTGCCTGGAGTGTATCAGCCGAGCAGTACTTC
TRBD2,17,TRBV7-9,few,TRBJ2-3,CASSFRTSGDLTDTQYF,TGTGCCAGCAGCTTCCGGACTAGCGGGGACCTCACAGATACGCAGTATTTT
TRBD2,16,TRBV27,few,TRBJ2-1,CASSYTYAGAYNEQFF,TGTGCCAGCAGTTATACCTACGCGGGGGCCTACAATGAGCAGTTCTTC
.,10,TRBV5-1,medium-sized,TRBJ2-7,CASSVYEQYF,TGCGCCAGCAGCGTTTACGAGCAGTACTTC
.,13,TRBV5-1,.,TRBJ1-1,CASRLGVYTEAFF,TGCGCCAGCAGGCTTGGAGTGTATACTGAAGCTTTCTTT
.,14,TRBV6-2/TRBV6-3,few,TRBJ1-5,CASSYLRSEEPQHF,TGTGCCAGCAGTTATTTGAGATCTGAGGAGCCCCAGCATTTT